A selection of T cell receptor beta chains follows, all from one sample in a study of shared clonotypes between healthy human individuals. Repertoires were generated with immunoSEQ multiplex PCR, while TCRdb's copy carries only in-frame clones and drops some. The table shows 450,000 to 550,000 clones, with 79% occurring only once. The sequencing input was PBMCs. The receptors come from a woman aged 40 to 50 in good health. Some clones in this sample may be carry-over from other donors' samples. Both conserved end residues are trimmed from each CDR3. The D gene is left open where the match is weak.

v_gene,d_gene,len,j_gene,CDR3aa
TRBV5-1,.,13,TRBJ1-1,ASSMDGQSNTEAF
TRBV7-9,.,9,TRBJ1-1,ASSLYTEAF
TRBV19,.,11,TRBJ1-4,ASDMGTNEKLF
TRBV19,TRBD1,13,TRBJ1-4,ASWDSATGSEKLF
TRBV6-5,.,12,TRBJ2-3,ASSYNPSTDTQY
TRBV7-3,.,13,TRBJ2-7,ASSPTGTVTYEQY
TRBV19,TRBD2,16,TRBJ2-1,ASSIGTVVAGFGNEQF
TRBV6-5,TRBD1,10,TRBJ2-7,ASRTGGYEQY
TRBV9,.,13,TRBJ1-1,ASSPSRRTNTEAF
TRBV18,TRBD1,12,TRBJ2-5,ASSEQGTGETQY
TRBV6-1,.,10,TRBJ1-1,ASKDRNTEAF
TRBV7-9,TRBD2,13,TRBJ2-1,ASSLPSGRSNEQF
TRBV4-2,TRBD2,14,TRBJ2-3,ASSQGVAGGGDTQY
TRBV18,.,13,TRBJ1-2,ASSAAGAADYGYT
TRBV11-2,.,11,TRBJ2-5,ASSFGSMETQY
TRBV29-1,TRBD1,13,TRBJ1-2,SVSEPRQGYYGYT
TRBV6-5,.,14,TRBJ2-1,ASSYGVGTSVDEQF
TRBV4-1,.,17,TRBJ1-3,ASSQLFTLRDLSGNTIY
TRBV18,.,11,TRBJ1-1,ASSLDSNTEAF
TRBV4-1,TRBD2,17,TRBJ2-1,ASSQDYFRAGGPRNEQF
TRBV11-2,.,12,TRBJ2-2,ASSLVLDTGELF
TRBV15,.,14,TRBJ2-2,ATSRGDRRDTGELF
TRBV5-4,TRBD1,13,TRBJ2-7,ASSPWGQGKYEQY
TRBV5-6,.,11,TRBJ1-6,ASSLDRNSPLH
TRBV28,TRBD1,11,TRBJ1-2,ASRTEGQRIDA
TRBV6-5,.,13,TRBJ2-3,ASSLGPSSTDTQY
TRBV5-1,.,11,TRBJ2-5,ASSLDGKETQY
TRBV11-2,TRBD2,16,TRBJ2-3,ASSSGASGRGGTDTQY
TRBV7-3,.,11,TRBJ1-1,ASSRTRGTEAF
TRBV6-5,TRBD1,13,TRBJ2-7,ASSRTGTVLYEQY
TRBV7-2,.,12,TRBJ1-2,ASSPSVGIYGYT
TRBV10-3,.,10,TRBJ2-5,AISESIETQY
TRBV5-4,.,12,TRBJ2-2,ASSLELNTGELF
TRBV10-2,TRBD2,11,TRBJ2-1,ASSGNSGTLQF
TRBV5-5,TRBD2,13,TRBJ2-7,ATLPGLHAEGEQY
TRBV7-2,TRBD1,11,TRBJ2-7,ASRTRQGGEQY
TRBV9,.,13,TRBJ2-7,ASSRGTVEWSEQY
TRBV19,.,12,TRBJ1-4,ASDNSGVGEKLF
TRBV7-9,.,10,TRBJ1-4,ASSLSNEKLF
TRBV7-9,TRBD2,17,TRBJ2-1,ASSLRFGRGGSSYNEQF
TRBV7-7,.,10,TRBJ2-2,ASSLAGGELF
TRBV6-4,TRBD2,11,TRBJ2-1,ASSEGTSREQF
TRBV28,TRBD1,11,TRBJ1-1,ASRLQGASEAF
TRBV30,.,10,TRBJ1-1,AWTQLFAEAF
TRBV9,.,12,TRBJ1-1,ASSVGQGRTEAF